This record covers a single TCR beta chain. Its antigen is not identified. The PCR had 60 Vbeta and 13 Jbeta primers. Sequencing was performed with immunoSEQ multiplex PCR; in TCRdb, only in-frame clones are kept and a portion is missing. The profile shows tens of thousands of clones, about 80% of them singletons. These data are taken from a study of cytomegalovirus exposure and HLA in healthy donors. Points from the study as a whole: Most subjects had HLA-A and HLA-B alleles reportedly predicted accurately by TCR beta sequences. Looking again later, the authors saw that most CMV-associated TCR beta chains seemed HLA-restricted.

The CDR3 consists of 16 residues. Germline V gene lookup returns CDR1 MDHEN and CDR2 SYDVKM. Between the trimmed V and J ends, which lost 6 bases and 0 bases, there was a span of 17 bases. The specimen was PBMCs. This clonotype was sampled from a male donor in good health and CMV-seronegative. The genes are TRBV28 and TRBJ1-2; D is unclear. The CDR3 DNA is TGTGCCAGCAGATTCAACAGTTTGGAAGCTAACTATGGCTACACCTTC. As protein: CASRFNSLEANYGYTF.